This T cell receptor beta chain came from a study of tumor and adjacent non-tumor tissue in lung cancer. RNA was extracted from bulk tissue without any cell sorting. The CDR3 spans 13 residues. CDR1 is ENHRY and CDR2 is SYGVKD in the germline V gene. As concerns this clonotype: A much more abundant neighbour one base away suggests this may be a read error.

The library came from three nested PCR rounds adapted from ARM-PCR protocols. TCRdb itself ran the multiplex PCR reads through MiXCR, one entry per CDR3 protein. The sample includes roughly 150,000 distinct CDR3 sequences, 60% to 70% of them seen just once. The sequenced sample was lung tumor tissue. The TCR sequence derives from a man in his sixties with small cell lung cancer. The chain recombines TRBV10-3 with TRBJ1-5, with a tentative D call TRBD1 (5 bases). The CDR3 sequence is CDISGGAEQPQHF. The CDR3 DNA is TGTGACATCTCGGGGGGAGCGGAACAGCCCCAGCATTTT.